The source of this T cell receptor beta chain is a study of OX40 agonist ivuxolimab in advanced cancers. V was pared by 6 bases and J by 6 bases, with 13 bases of the junction left unmatched. The CDR3 sequence is 15 residues long. Germline loops: CDR1 SEHNR, CDR2 FQNEAQ (reference sequence). Generated by immunoSEQ multiplex PCR, the TCRdb table keeps only in-frame clones and is missing some. The repertoire holds some 68,000 clones, with about 90% as singletons. This chain connects TRBV7-9 to TRBJ1-1; 7 nucleotides align to TRBD1. Sequenced material: CD4+ or CD8+ T cells sorted from blood, taken in a trial of the OX40 agonist ivuxolimab. The sequence was obtained from an adult with an advanced solid tumor such as melanoma, head and neck, liver or kidney cancer. The CDR3 loop reads CASRSTTGAGAEAFF. CDR3 DNA: TGTGCCAGCAGAAGTACAACAGGGGCCGGCGCTGAAGCTTTCTTT.